Listed below are T cell receptor beta chains from one sample, sequenced in a study of CD4 T cells in relation to SARS-CoV-2 and coronaviruses. Some clones are missing from TCRdb's copy, which holds only in-frame ones; the method was immunoSEQ multiplex PCR. The sample includes approximately 38,000 clones, 70% to 90% of them seen just once. The sequenced sample consisted of memory CD4+ T cells from PBMCs. All receptors come from an adult with COVID-19. CDR3s include the opening cysteine and the closing phenylalanine or tryptophan. A D gene is named only where the DNA matches it firmly. Clone size is shown for a subset of rows, as once, few, many or a class of expanded clone.

V gene	clone size	D gene	J gene	CDR3 DNA	CDR3 protein
TRBV5-8	NA	NA	TRBJ2-5	TGTGCCAGCAGCTCATCAGTTCTGGTTTCGGGGCGAGAGACCCAGTACTTC	CASSSSVLVSGRETQYF
TRBV6-6	NA	NA	TRBJ2-3	TGTGCCAGCGGCCTCTCGGATACGCAGTATTTT	CASGLSDTQYF
TRBV2	NA	NA	TRBJ2-7	TGTGCCAGCAGTGAAGCCGGGTGGCAGTACGAGCAGTACTTC	CASSEAGWQYEQYF
TRBV3-1/TRBV3-2	once	TRBD1	TRBJ1-4	TGTGCCAGCAGCCTATTTAGTGACAGGGCTAATGAAAAACTGTTTTTT	CASSLFSDRANEKLFF
TRBV9	NA	NA	TRBJ1-4	TGTGCCAGCAGCAGGGTGTCTACTAATGAAAAACTGTTTTTT	CASSRVSTNEKLFF
TRBV5-4	few	NA	TRBJ2-2	TGTGCCAGCAGCTTGCAGGGGACCGGGGAGCTGTTTTTT	CASSLQGTGELFF
TRBV19	NA	NA	TRBJ1-1	TGTGCCAGTAGTTACAAGTTGAACACTGAAGCTTTCTTT	CASSYKLNTEAFF
TRBV5-6	NA	TRBD2	TRBJ2-5	TGTGCCAGCAGCCCAGATGCTAGCGGGGGAGAGACCCAGTACTTC	CASSPDASGGETQYF
TRBV12-2	NA	NA	TRBJ1-1	TGTGCAAGTCGCTTAGCGAGGGGGGGCGGCCTCGAGGGAGCTTTCTTT	CASRLARGGGLEGAFF
TRBV3-1/TRBV3-2	NA	NA	TRBJ1-6	TGTGCCAGCAGCCATTCCTGGTCTAATTCACCCCTCCACTTT	CASSHSWSNSPLHF
TRBV5-4	NA	TRBD1	TRBJ1-3	TGTGCCAGCAGCTCGAGACAGGGAGCTGGAAACACCATATATTTT	CASSSRQGAGNTIYF
TRBV6-5	NA	NA	TRBJ1-1	TGTGCCAGCGAATCCAGGAACATGAACACTGAAGCTTTCTTT	CASESRNMNTEAFF
TRBV5-1	NA	NA	TRBJ2-7	TGCGCCAGCAGCCCCGAGTGGGCCTACGAGCAGTACTTC	CASSPEWAYEQYF
TRBV11-3	NA	TRBD1	TRBJ2-5	TGTGCCAGCAGCTTAATCAGGGGGGAGACCCAGTACTTC	CASSLIRGETQYF
TRBV28	NA	NA	TRBJ2-2	TGTGCCAGCAGCCGGGGGACCTACACCGGGGAGCTGTTTTTT	CASSRGTYTGELFF
TRBV5-8	NA	TRBD1	TRBJ2-7	TGTGCCAGCAGCTTGAGACAGGGGGGGAAGCAGTACTTC	CASSLRQGGKQYF
TRBV19	NA	NA	TRBJ1-6	TGTGCCAGTAGATCGACAGGCTATAATTCACCCCTCCACTTT	CASRSTGYNSPLHF
TRBV19	NA	TRBD1	TRBJ1-1	TGTGCCAGTAACCCGACAGGGTGGACTGAAGCTTTCTTT	CASNPTGWTEAFF
TRBV7-2	NA	NA	TRBJ2-2	TGTGCCAGCAGCTTGCTAAGTCAGGGAAAAGGGGAGCTGTTTTTT	CASSLLSQGKGELFF
TRBV29-1	NA	NA	TRBJ2-7	TGCAGCGTTCCACCCCGGCGGGTCTACGAGCAGTACTTC	CSVPPRRVYEQYF
TRBV5-1	NA	NA	TRBJ1-4	TGCGCCAGCAGCCCTGGGGGCGAAGGTGGTGAAAAACTGTTTTTT	CASSPGGEGGEKLFF
TRBV12-5	NA	NA	TRBJ2-2	TGTGCTAGTGGGGTCCGTCCGAGGAACACCGGGGAGCTGTTTTTT	CASGVRPRNTGELFF
TRBV7-2	NA	NA	TRBJ2-5	TGTGCCAGCAGCTCCCTCGGGGGGCGGTTGGCCCAGTACTTC	CASSSLGGRLAQYF
TRBV7-9	NA	NA	TRBJ1-4	TGTGCCACTCAGCGGGCCACAACTAATGAAAAACTGTTTTTT	CATQRATTNEKLFF
TRBV2	NA	TRBD2	TRBJ2-5	TGTGCCAGAAGGACTAGCGGCCAAGAGACCCAGTACTTC	CARRTSGQETQYF
TRBV7-9	NA	NA	TRBJ2-6	TGTGCCAGCAGCTTATTGGGTTACTCTGGGGCCAACGTCCTGACTTTC	CASSLLGYSGANVLTF
TRBV5-4	NA	NA	TRBJ2-1	TGTGCCAGCAGCCCCCCCCGGGGACGTGACGCAATGATTCAGTTCTTC	CASSPPRGRDAMIQFF
TRBV2	once	TRBD2	TRBJ2-4	TGTGCCAGCAGGTCGGGGGGGATAGCCAAAAACATTCAGTACTTC	CASRSGGIAKNIQYF
TRBV6-1	NA	NA	TRBJ1-1	TGTGCCAGCAGTGAAAAGGGGAACACTGAAGCTTTCTTT	CASSEKGNTEAFF
TRBV9	NA	NA	TRBJ2-1	TGTGCCAGCAGCGTCAGTTACCACAATGAGCAGTTCTTC	CASSVSYHNEQFF
TRBV6-5	NA	NA	TRBJ2-7	TGTGCCAGCAGCGGGGTCGGGGGCAACGAGCAGTACTTC	CASSGVGGNEQYF
TRBV5-4	NA	TRBD1	TRBJ2-3	TGTGCCAGCAGCTCGGACAGGTCAGATACGCAGTATTTT	CASSSDRSDTQYF
TRBV5-4	once	TRBD2	TRBJ2-2	TGTGCCAGCTCGCCGCGCGGGGGTCTTGGCGGGGAGCTGTTTTTT	CASSPRGGLGGELFF
TRBV19	once	NA	TRBJ2-4	TGTGCCAGTAGCTATATACTAGCCAAAAACATTCAGTACTTC	CASSYILAKNIQYF
TRBV14	NA	TRBD2	TRBJ2-5	TGTGCCAGCAGCCAAGATTCACGCGGGGGGCAATACGAGACCCAGTACTTC	CASSQDSRGGQYETQYF
TRBV6-6	NA	NA	TRBJ1-5	TGTGCCAGCCGGGAAACAGGGATGGGCAATCAGCCCCAGCATTTT	CASRETGMGNQPQHF
TRBV12-3/TRBV12-4	NA	NA	TRBJ2-7	TGTGCCAGCAGGCACTCGCGGGGTGAGCAGTACTTC	CASRHSRGEQYF
TRBV7-9	NA	NA	TRBJ1-5	TGTGCCAGCAGCCCTAGTGAGAATCAGCCCCAGCATTTT	CASSPSENQPQHF
TRBV11-2	NA	NA	TRBJ2-7	TGTGCCAGCAGCGTCACATACGAGCAGTACTTC	CASSVTYEQYF
TRBV7-6	NA	TRBD1	TRBJ2-7	TGTGCCAGCAGCTCTCTAGGGACAGGGGGCGGCTACGAGCAGTACTTC	CASSSLGTGGGYEQYF
TRBV9	NA	NA	TRBJ1-2	TGTGCCAGCAGCGAGGAGGGAGGTTATGGCTACACCTTC	CASSEEGGYGYTF
TRBV11-3	NA	NA	TRBJ1-6	TGTGCCAGCAGCTTATTTGGGGACCTGGCCGTTGCTTCACCCCTCCACTTT	CASSLFGDLAVASPLHF
TRBV7-9	NA	NA	TRBJ2-5	TGTGCCAGCAGCTTTTGGGAATTCCAAGAGACCCAGTACTTC	CASSFWEFQETQYF
TRBV7-2	NA	NA	TRBJ1-5	TGTGCCAGCAGCCCGGGGATAAGCAATCAGCCCCAGCATTTT	CASSPGISNQPQHF
TRBV5-3	once	TRBD1	TRBJ1-5	TGTGCCAGAAGCTTGGGGGTACGTCTGACAGGGGAAAACCAGCCCCAGCATTTT	CARSLGVRLTGENQPQHF